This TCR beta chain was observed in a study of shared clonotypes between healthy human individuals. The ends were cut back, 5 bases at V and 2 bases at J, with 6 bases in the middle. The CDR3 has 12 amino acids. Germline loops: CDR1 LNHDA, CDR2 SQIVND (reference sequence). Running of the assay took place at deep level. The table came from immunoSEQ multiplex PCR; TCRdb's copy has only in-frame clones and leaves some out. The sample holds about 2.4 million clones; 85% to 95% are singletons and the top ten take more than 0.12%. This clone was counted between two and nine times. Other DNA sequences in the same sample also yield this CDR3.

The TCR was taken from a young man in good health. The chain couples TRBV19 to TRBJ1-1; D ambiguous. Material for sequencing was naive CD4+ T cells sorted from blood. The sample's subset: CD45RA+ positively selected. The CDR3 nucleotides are TGTGCCAGTAGTCGTGTAAACACTGAAGCTTTCTTT. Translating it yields CASSRVNTEAFF.